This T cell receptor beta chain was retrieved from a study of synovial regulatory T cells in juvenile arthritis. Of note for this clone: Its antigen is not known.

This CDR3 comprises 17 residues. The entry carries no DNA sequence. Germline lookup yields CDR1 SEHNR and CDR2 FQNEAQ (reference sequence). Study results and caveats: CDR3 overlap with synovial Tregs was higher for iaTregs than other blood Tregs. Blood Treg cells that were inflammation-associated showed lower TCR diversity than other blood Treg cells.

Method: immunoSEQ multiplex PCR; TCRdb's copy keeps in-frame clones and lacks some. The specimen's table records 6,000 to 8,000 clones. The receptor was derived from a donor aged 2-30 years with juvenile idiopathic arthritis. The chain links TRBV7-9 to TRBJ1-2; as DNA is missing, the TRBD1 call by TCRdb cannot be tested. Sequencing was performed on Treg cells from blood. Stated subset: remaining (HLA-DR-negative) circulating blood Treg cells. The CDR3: CASGNRASTYFDYGYTF. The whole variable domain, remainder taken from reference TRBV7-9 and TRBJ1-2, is DTGVSQNPRHKITKRGQNVTFRCDPISEHNRLYWYRQTLGQGPEFLTYFQNEAQLEKSRLLSDRFSAERPKGSFSTLEIQRTEQGDSAMYLCASGNRASTYFDYGYTFGSGTRLTVV.